These 12 T cell receptor beta chains came from one sample sequenced in a study of shared clonotypes between healthy human individuals (dated by TCRdb to the early 2020s). The method behind the library was the immunoSEQ multiplex PCR assay. Imported from immuneACCESS, the table was reduced by TCRdb to in-frame sequences with V and J called. These copies leave out some clones; in studies compared against another copy, an unresolved V gene accounts for under half, and the cause of the remainder is not known. This sample comprises approximately 2,300,000 clones, around 90% of them detected only once. The ten largest clones add up to 0.37% of the sample. The sample taken for sequencing was naive CD4+ T cells from PBMCs. The sample's cell subset or site, from its label and the paper: CD45RA+ positively selected. The origin of the receptors is a man aged 18 to 29 in good health. Some clones in this sample may be carry-over from other donors' samples.

This rearrangement joins TRBV5-1 to TRBJ2-1; the D is unclear. Trimming pared 4 bases from V and 4 bases from J, leaving 18 bases between. This CDR3 has 16 amino acids. Germline lookup yields CDR1 SGHRS and CDR2 YFSETQ. CDR3 protein: CASSPNPPDGYNEQFF. The CDR3 DNA follows: TGCGCCAGCAGCCCGAACCCCCCCGACGGATACAATGAGCAGTTCTTC.

This clone was counted a single time. CDR3 in amino acids: CSVALPTGGGDQPQHF. CDR3 in DNA: TGCAGCGTTGCCCTGCCGACAGGGGGAGGTGATCAGCCCCAGCATTTT. This sequence joins TRBV29-1 and TRBJ1-5, with 9 bases aligning to TRBD1. The junction had 12 bases not matched to a gene; V was cut back by 4 bases and J by 5 bases. Germline CDR1 SQVTM, CDR2 ANQGSEA. The CDR3 has 16 residues.

Points on this clone: At the DNA level, this CDR3 is encoded by other sequences in the same sample as well. The chain links TRBV29-1 to TRBJ2-5; D possibly uses TRBD1 or TRBD2 (5 bases each). Germline assignment: CDR1 SQVTM and CDR2 ANQGSEA. The CDR3 totals 12 residues. V gave up 3 bases and J gave up 5 bases, with 10 bases separating them. The CDR3, as DNA: TGCAGCGTTGATCGGGGCGGGGAGACCCAGTACTTC. Amino acid sequence: CSVDRGGETQYF.

CDR3 bases: TGTGCCGCCACGGGGGGGTCAGAGACCCAGTACTTC. Amino acids: CAATGGSETQYF. J is TRBJ2-5 and V is TRBV6-5, with 8 bases fitting TRBD2. The V gene end was trimmed by 11 bases and the J gene end by 4 bases; junction bases not matched to a gene: 6. CDR1 is MNHEY, CDR2 SVGAGI, per germline. This CDR3 is built from 12 residues.

The rearrangement links TRBV29-1 to TRBJ2-1; D tentatively fits TRBD1 or TRBD2 (5 bases each). The CDR3 totals 15 residues. The germline CDR1 and CDR2 sequences are SQVTM and ANQGSEA. The ends were cut back, 5 bases at V and 4 bases at J, with 18 bases in the middle. The CDR3 sequence: CSVLGTTQGYNEQFF. The CDR3 coding sequence is TGCAGCGTTTTGGGGACCACGCAAGGATACAATGAGCAGTTCTTC.

CDR3 sequence reads: CASSKYRGAETDTQYF. CDR3 in DNA: TGTGCCAGCAGCAAATACAGGGGCGCGGAAACAGATACGCAGTATTTT. The chain combines TRBV7-3 with TRBJ2-3, with 7 nucleotides matching TRBD1. Germline V lookup: CDR1 SGHTA, CDR2 FQGTGA. The CDR3 consists of 16 residues. Trimming cost V 5 bases and J 3 bases; bases outside gene matches: 11.

V usage is TRBV5-4 and J usage is TRBJ2-1; 7 bases agree with TRBD1. V dropped 0 bases and J dropped 6; count of bases not matched to a gene: 6. The germline CDR1 and CDR2 sequences are SGHNT and YYREEE (reference sequence). CDR3 length: 15 residues. This chain's CDR3 is CASSLDRGVGNEQFF. In DNA form, the CDR3 reads TGTGCCAGCAGCTTGGACAGGGGAGTGGGCAATGAGCAGTTCTTC.

The CDR3 spells CSVEGGASGAYNEQFF. DNA for the CDR3: TGCAGCGTTGAAGGTGGGGCTAGCGGGGCTTACAATGAGCAGTTCTTC. The chain combines TRBV29-1 with TRBJ2-1; 9 positions match TRBD2. This CDR3 region has 16 residues. Germline V gene sequence: CDR1 SQVTM, CDR2 ANQGSEA. Trimming cost V 1 base and J 4 bases; bases outside gene matches: 8.

CDR3 sequence reads: CASSGLGWHGPEAFF. CDR3 nucleotides: TGTGCCAGCAGTGGATTGGGGTGGCATGGTCCTGAAGCTTTCTTT. The chain employs TRBV28 and TRBJ1-1, with unresolved D. V was pared by 5 bases and J by 6 bases, with 19 bases between. CDR3 length: 15 amino acids. The germline V gene has CDR1 MDHEN and CDR2 SYDVKM.

The genes are TRBV28 and TRBJ2-2; 11 bases map to TRBD2. This CDR3 comprises 20 residues. J gave up 1 base and V 3 bases, and 13 bases lay outside the gene matches. CDR1 and CDR2 (germline): MDHEN, SYDVKM. CDR3 residues: CASSLVVASGRLGNTGELFF. The DNA for the CDR3 is TGTGCCAGCAGTTTGGTGGTGGCTAGCGGGAGGTTGGGGAACACCGGGGAGCTGTTTTTT.

This clone was counted once. This chain connects TRBV28 to TRBJ1-2; D remains ambiguous. This CDR3 contains 16 residues. CDR1 and CDR2 (germline): MDHEN, SYDVKM. V lost 3 bases to trimming and J lost 2 bases, with 16 bases between them. The CDR3 region has the DNA TGTGCCAGCAGTTTCCACGGGGTTAGCATAAACTATGGCTACACCTTC. Translating gives CASSFHGVSINYGYTF.

The CDR3 region is CASSTQGTGQYF. The CDR3 coding sequence is TGTGCCAGCAGTACACAGGGTACGGGGCAGTACTTC. The rearrangement joins TRBV27 to TRBJ2-7; D perhaps matches TRBD1 (6 bases). V was trimmed by 5 bases and J by 9 bases, leaving 14 bases between them. The CDR3 has 12 residues. CDR1 MNHEY and CDR2 SMNVEV come from the germline V gene (reference sequence).